The 32 T cell receptor beta chains below all came from one sample that was sequenced in a study of blood T cell repertoires in COVID-19 (dated by TCRdb to the early 2020s). Preparation of the library involved the immunoSEQ multiplex PCR assay. TCRdb provides this immuneACCESS table in a form limited to in-frame rearrangements. Some clones are lacking; in checked studies, under half of them reflect an unresolved V gene, and why the rest are absent is not known. The sample table holds some 270,000 clones, of which roughly 86% were seen once. Around 1.7% of the sample rests with the top ten. The sequenced material came from peripheral blood. These receptors came from an older woman who had recovered from COVID-19.

There are a few counts of this clone. This rearrangement joins TRBV15 to TRBJ2-7; D remains ambiguous. The ends were cut back, 0 bases at V and 7 bases at J, with 13 bases in the middle. CDR1 and CDR2 from the germline V gene are LNHNV and YYDKDF (reference sequence). The CDR3 has 14 residues. The CDR3 DNA sequence: TGTGCCACCAGCAGAGAATGGAGACTGACTGAGCAGTACTTC. Translated, it gives CATSREWRLTEQYF.

The chain is built from TRBV3-1 (or the pseudogene TRBV3-2) and TRBJ2-7; 11 bases line up with TRBD2. The CDR3 sequence is 15 residues long. Per germline, CDR1 LGHDT and CDR2 YNNKEL (reference sequence). The junction had 4 bases not matched to a gene; V was cut back by 4 bases and J by 2 bases. The CDR3 sequence is CASSLTSGEPYEQYF. The CDR3 nucleotides are TGTGCCAGCAGCCTGACTAGCGGGGAGCCCTACGAGCAGTACTTC.

The V and J genes are TRBV2 and TRBJ1-1; D remains ambiguous. The V end lost 7 bases, the J end lost 1 base, and 10 bases lay between the germline ends. The CDR3 has 13 amino acids. In germline, CDR1 is SNHLY, CDR2 FYNNEI. CDR3 loop: CASTFDKNTEAFF. The CDR3 DNA reads as TGTGCCAGCACTTTCGACAAGAACACTGAAGCTTTCTTT.

The chain couples TRBV2 to TRBJ1-2; 9 bases match TRBD1. The ends lost 4 bases at V and 4 bases at J; junction bases unmatched: 4. The CDR3 covers 14 residues. Germline assignment: CDR1 SNHLY and CDR2 FYNNEI. The chain's CDR3 is CASSGGTGIYGYTF. The DNA for the CDR3 is TGTGCCAGCAGTGGAGGGACAGGGATCTATGGCTACACCTTC.

The chain recombines TRBV7-2 with TRBJ2-7; 11 nucleotides match TRBD1. Germline CDR1 is SGHTA and CDR2 is FQGNSA. The CDR3 contains 16 residues. Unmatched junction bases numbered 6, after V lost 1 base and J lost 4 bases. The DNA of the CDR3 is TGTGCCAGCAGCTTAGTGTCGGGACAGGGGGGATACGAGCAGTACTTC. It codes for CASSLVSGQGGYEQYF.

The chain combines TRBV6-5 with TRBJ1-6; 8 positions match TRBD1. Germline V gene sequence: CDR1 MNHEY, CDR2 SVGAGI. This CDR3 spans 14 amino acids. V was pared by 6 bases and J by 10 bases, with 8 bases of the junction left unmatched. The DNA for the CDR3 is TGTGCCAGCAGCCAGGACAGGGCAGAATCACCCCTCCACTTT. As protein: CASSQDRAESPLHF.

This rearrangement joins TRBV6-5 to TRBJ1-2; D is unresolved. Trimming took off 4 bases at V and 4 bases at J, with 10 bases between the two ends. The CDR3 extends over 13 amino acids. Germline V gene data show CDR1 as MNHEY and CDR2 as SVGAGI. The CDR3 sequence is CASSSETFYGYTF. The CDR3 DNA follows: TGTGCCAGCAGTTCGGAGACTTTCTATGGCTACACCTTC.

CDR3 protein: CASRAVTGDYGYTF. The CDR3 nucleotides are TGCGCCAGCAGGGCGGTAACAGGGGACTATGGCTACACCTTC. The chain recombines TRBV5-1 with TRBJ1-2; TRBD1 matches at 7 bases. Losses at the gene ends were 5 bases for V and 3 bases for J; bases not matched to a gene: 7. The CDR3 extends over 14 amino acids. CDR1 is SGHRS and CDR2 is YFSETQ in the germline V gene. The variable domain in full, completed from reference TRBV5-1 and TRBJ1-2, reads KAGVTQTPRYLIKTRGQQVTLSCSPISGHRSVSWYQQTPGQGLQFLFEYFSETQRNKGNFPGRFSGRQFSNSRSEMNVSTLELGDSALYLCASRAVTGDYGYTFGSGTRLTVV.

The V gene is TRBV9, the J gene TRBJ1-1; D is unresolved. The length of the CDR3 is 14 residues. Trimming removed 2 bases from V and 0 bases from J, with 8 bases in between. Germline CDR1 SGDLS, CDR2 YYNGEE. The CDR3 nucleotides read TGTGCCAGCAGCGTCGGGGAGGTGAACACTGAAGCTTTCTTT. Amino acid sequence: CASSVGEVNTEAFF.

The rearrangement links TRBV3-1 (or the pseudogene TRBV3-2) to TRBJ2-2; TRBD2 might be the D (5 bases). V lost 3 bases to trimming and J lost 4 bases, with 12 bases between them. From germline, CDR1 is LGHDT and CDR2 YNNKEL (reference sequence). The CDR3 covers 15 residues. The CDR3 here is CASSHLGEGTGELFF. In DNA, the CDR3 is TGTGCCAGCAGCCATCTGGGTGAGGGCACCGGGGAGCTGTTTTTT.

V gene TRBV4-1 combines with J gene TRBJ2-1; 11 positions agree with TRBD1. The CDR3 is made up of 16 amino acids. V lost 4 bases to trimming and J lost 4 bases; unmatched junction nucleotides: 6. In germline, CDR1 is MGHRA, CDR2 YSYEKL. Here the CDR3 reads CASSRGQGALYNEQFF. DNA of the CDR3: TGCGCCAGCAGCCGAGGACAGGGGGCGTTGTACAATGAGCAGTTCTTC.

As to this clone: An end of the junction differs from the germline gene, which may be a read error. This chain connects TRBV11-2 to TRBJ2-3, with 7 bases aligning to TRBD1. The CDR3 is made up of 15 amino acids. CDR1 is SGHAT and CDR2 is FQNNGV in the germline V gene. This CDR3 is CASSLDWDSIDTQYF. As DNA, the CDR3 is TGTGCCAGCAGCTTAGACTGGGACAGCATAGATACGCAGTATTTT.

This clone is a singleton in its sample. The J gene is TRBJ2-5, the V gene TRBV13, with 7 positions matching TRBD1. Germline values: CDR1 PRHDT, CDR2 FYEKMQ (reference sequence). Trimming removed 2 bases from V and 0 bases from J; junction bases left unmatched: 6. CDR3 length equals 16 residues. CDR3 loop: CASSLKGALYQETQYF. The CDR3, as DNA: TGTGCCAGCAGCTTAAAGGGGGCTTTGTACCAAGAGACCCAGTACTTC. The full variable domain, its missing parts supplied by reference TRBV13 and TRBJ2-5, is AAGVIQSPRHLIKEKRETATLKCYPIPRHDTVYWYQQGPGQDPQFLISFYEKMQSDKGSIPDRFSAQQFSDYHSELNMSSLELGDSALYFCASSLKGALYQETQYFGPGTRLLVL.

The V call is TRBV5-6, the J call TRBJ1-6; no clear D gene. Germline V CDR1 and CDR2: SGHDT, YYEEEE. CDR3 length equals 14 residues. Trimming took off 1 base at V and 6 bases at J, with 8 bases between the two ends. The CDR3 sequence is CASSLRGINSPLHF. The CDR3 region has the DNA TGTGCCAGCAGCTTGCGGGGAATTAATTCACCCCTCCACTTT.

The CDR3 protein is CAIMEGTATGELFF. CDR3 sequence (DNA): TGTGCCATCATGGAGGGGACAGCCACCGGGGAGCTGTTTTTT. The rearrangement links TRBV10-3 to TRBJ2-2, with D perhaps TRBD1 (7 bases). The CDR3 sequence is 14 residues long. Trimming removed 7 bases at V and 4 bases at J, with 13 bases between. The germline V gene has CDR1 ENHRY and CDR2 SYGVKD.

The chain is built from TRBV3-1 (or the pseudogene TRBV3-2) and TRBJ1-2; 8 bases are a match to TRBD1. This CDR3 contains 17 residues. Germline loops: CDR1 LGHDT, CDR2 YNNKEL (reference sequence). The V gene end was trimmed by 4 bases and the J gene end by 0 bases; junction bases not matched to a gene: 10. The CDR3 DNA follows: TGTGCCAGCAGCCGCCGGGACAGGTCCAACCCTAACTATGGCTACACCTTC. It specifies CASSRRDRSNPNYGYTF.

This chain connects TRBV28 to TRBJ2-2; weak D call: TRBD2 (5 bases). There are 13 residues in the CDR3. The V end was cut by 8 bases, the J end by 6 bases, with 13 bases between. The V gene's germline CDR1 is MDHEN and CDR2 SYDVKM. The chain's CDR3 is CASLKRFPGELFF. The CDR3 nucleotides are TGTGCCAGCTTAAAGCGGTTCCCCGGGGAGCTGTTTTTT.

The sample holds one count of this clone. The rearrangement uses TRBV2 and TRBJ1-5; 7 bases align to TRBD1. This CDR3 comprises 14 residues. Germline V gene sequence: CDR1 SNHLY, CDR2 FYNNEI. Trimming at V came to 6 bases and at J to 1 base, leaving 3 bases not matched to a gene. CDR3 sequence: CASRRQGSNQPQHF. In DNA, the CDR3 is TGTGCCAGCAGGCGACAGGGAAGCAATCAGCCCCAGCATTTT.

The rearrangement uses TRBV6-6 and TRBJ2-2, with TRBD2 matching 8 bases. CDR1 and CDR2 (germline): MNHNY, SVGAGI (reference sequence). The CDR3 totals 14 residues. Trimming at V came to 2 bases and at J to 6 bases, leaving 2 bases not matched to a gene. CDR3 sequence (DNA): TGTGCCAGCAGTTACCCCGGGGGGGCCGGGGAGCTGTTTTTT. It encodes CASSYPGGAGELFF.

The chain has TRBV5-1 and TRBJ2-7, with 7 bases matching TRBD1. After removal of 4 bases from V and 2 bases from J, the junction contained 6 bases not matched to a gene. The CDR3 has 14 amino acids. Germline CDR1 and CDR2: SGHRS and YFSETQ. CDR3 bases: TGCGCCAGCAGCATAACAGGGGTAACCTACGAGCAGTACTTC. Encoded protein: CASSITGVTYEQYF.

CDR3: CATSTLSESTGELFF. CDR3 DNA sequence: TGTGCCACCAGCACCCTGTCCGAGTCCACCGGGGAGCTGTTTTTT. The chain employs TRBV15 and TRBJ2-2; no definite D call. Germline V CDR1 and CDR2: LNHNV, YYDKDF (reference sequence). The CDR3 contains 15 residues. The V end was cut by 4 bases, the J end by 4 bases, with 13 bases between.

J is TRBJ2-1 and V is TRBV25-1, with 7 bases identical to TRBD2. The V gene end was trimmed by 3 bases and the J gene end by 4 bases; junction bases not matched to a gene: 6. CDR1 MGHDK and CDR2 SYGVNS come from the germline V gene. The CDR3 contains 15 residues. The CDR3 protein is CASSDPASGYNEQFF. The CDR3 nucleotides read TGTGCCAGCAGTGATCCAGCTAGCGGTTACAATGAGCAGTTCTTC.

V gene TRBV11-3 combines with J gene TRBJ1-1; no definite D call. Trimming took off 1 base at V and 3 bases at J, with 12 bases between the two ends. This CDR3 region has 15 residues. Germline CDR1 and CDR2: SGHNT and YENEEA. Here the CDR3 reads CASSLGGGMDTEAFF. CDR3 bases: TGTGCCAGCAGCTTAGGCGGAGGGATGGACACTGAAGCTTTCTTT. Based on the CDR3 plus reference TRBV11-3 and TRBJ1-1, the full variable domain is EAGVVQSPRYKIIEKKQPVAFWCNPISGHNTLYWYLQNLGQGPELLIRYENEEAVDDSQLPKDRFSAERLKGVDSTLKIQPAELGDSAVYLCASSLGGGMDTEAFFGQGTRLTVV.

This clone was observed a few times. The chain has TRBV18 and TRBJ1-3, with D uncertain. The CDR3 is 15 residues long. CDR1 is KGHSH and CDR2 is LQKENI in the germline V gene. V was pared by 6 bases and J by 2 bases, with 14 bases between. The CDR3 loop is CASSADRGAGNTIYF. The CDR3 bases are TGTGCCAGCTCCGCGGACCGGGGAGCTGGAAACACCATATATTTT.

The chain employs TRBV2 and TRBJ1-1; TRBD1 matches 9 bases. Germline CDR1 and CDR2: SNHLY and FYNNEI. V shed 6 bases, J shed 5 bases, and the junction held 7 bases outside the gene matches. The CDR3 covers 14 residues. The CDR3 bases are TGTGCCAGCAGGGGGGACAGGGTTGGGACTGAAGCTTTCTTT. It is translated as CASRGDRVGTEAFF.

The gene calls are TRBV5-4 and TRBJ1-1, with D perhaps matching TRBD1 (6 bases). The ends were cut back, 2 bases at V and 7 bases at J, with 12 bases in the middle. Germline V gene sequence: CDR1 SGHNT, CDR2 YYREEE (reference sequence). The CDR3 length is 13 residues. Written as DNA, the CDR3 is TGTGCCAGCAGCTTTCGGGGGGGCAATGAAGCTTTCTTT. Protein sequence: CASSFRGGNEAFF.

The chain is built from TRBV24-1 and TRBJ1-2; 9 bases agree with TRBD1. With V trimmed by 2 bases and J by 4 bases, 16 bases remained unmatched. This CDR3 region has 19 residues. The germline V gene encodes CDR1 KGHDR and CDR2 SFDVKD. The CDR3 nucleotides are TGTGCCACCAGTGATTGGTGTCCCGGGACAGGGCCGAGACGCTATGGCTACACCTTC. Translation: CATSDWCPGTGPRRYGYTF.

V is TRBV3-1 (or the pseudogene TRBV3-2) and J is TRBJ2-7; D remains ambiguous. Trimming removed 1 base at V and 0 bases at J, with 7 bases between. Germline CDR1 is LGHDT and CDR2 is YNNKEL (reference sequence). This CDR3 is built from 14 residues. CDR3 amino acids: CASSQVADSYEQYF. CDR3 sequence (DNA): TGTGCCAGCAGCCAAGTGGCGGACTCCTACGAGCAGTACTTC.

This chain connects TRBV2 to TRBJ1-4; D might be TRBD1 (6 bases). The CDR3 spans 15 residues. CDR1 SNHLY and CDR2 FYNNEI come from the germline V gene. The germline V and J ends were trimmed by 7 bases and 6 bases, with 18 bases remaining between them. Written as DNA, the CDR3 is TGTGCCAGCAAGAGAGATGGGGGGGCTTATGAAAAACTGTTTTTT. It yields the protein CASKRDGGAYEKLFF.

V and J are TRBV10-3 and TRBJ1-1; D ambiguous. The CDR3 loop spans 12 amino acids. CDR1 and CDR2 from the germline V gene are ENHRY and SYGVKD. Trimming cost V 6 bases and J 4 bases, with 9 bases left between them. CDR3 coding DNA: TGTGCCATCAGATTAAACACCACTGAAGCTTTCTTT. This gives the protein CAIRLNTTEAFF.

The rearrangement uses TRBV5-1 and TRBJ1-1; D might be TRBD1 (6 bases). V was clipped by 0 bases and J by 2 bases, with 17 bases between them. The CDR3 runs to 17 residues. Germline-derived CDR1 and CDR2 are SGHRS and YFSETQ. The CDR3 DNA is TGCGCCAGCAGCTTGGTATCTGGACAGCTACTTAACACTGAAGCTTTCTTT. Encoded protein: CASSLVSGQLLNTEAFF. Variable domain in full (rest from reference TRBV5-1 and TRBJ1-1): KAGVTQTPRYLIKTRGQQVTLSCSPISGHRSVSWYQQTPGQGLQFLFEYFSETQRNKGNFPGRFSGRQFSNSRSEMNVSTLELGDSALYLCASSLVSGQLLNTEAFFGQGTRLTVV.

This rearrangement joins TRBV27 to TRBJ2-1, with TRBD2 as a possible D gene (6 bases). CDR3 length: 13 residues. The V end was cut by 8 bases, the J end by 2 bases, with 10 bases between. The germline gives CDR1 MNHEY, CDR2 SMNVEV (reference sequence). The CDR3 region is CASGGSPYNEQFF. The CDR3 DNA is TGTGCCAGCGGGGGGTCTCCCTACAATGAGCAGTTCTTC.